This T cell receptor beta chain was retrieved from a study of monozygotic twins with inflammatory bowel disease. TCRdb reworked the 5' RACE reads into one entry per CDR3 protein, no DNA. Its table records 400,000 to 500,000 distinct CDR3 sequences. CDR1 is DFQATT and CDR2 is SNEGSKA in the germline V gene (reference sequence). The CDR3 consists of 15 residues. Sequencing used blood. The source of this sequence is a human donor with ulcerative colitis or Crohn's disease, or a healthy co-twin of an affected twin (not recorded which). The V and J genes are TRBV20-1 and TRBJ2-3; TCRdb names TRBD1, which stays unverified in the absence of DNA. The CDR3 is CSARSGQSSTDTQYF.